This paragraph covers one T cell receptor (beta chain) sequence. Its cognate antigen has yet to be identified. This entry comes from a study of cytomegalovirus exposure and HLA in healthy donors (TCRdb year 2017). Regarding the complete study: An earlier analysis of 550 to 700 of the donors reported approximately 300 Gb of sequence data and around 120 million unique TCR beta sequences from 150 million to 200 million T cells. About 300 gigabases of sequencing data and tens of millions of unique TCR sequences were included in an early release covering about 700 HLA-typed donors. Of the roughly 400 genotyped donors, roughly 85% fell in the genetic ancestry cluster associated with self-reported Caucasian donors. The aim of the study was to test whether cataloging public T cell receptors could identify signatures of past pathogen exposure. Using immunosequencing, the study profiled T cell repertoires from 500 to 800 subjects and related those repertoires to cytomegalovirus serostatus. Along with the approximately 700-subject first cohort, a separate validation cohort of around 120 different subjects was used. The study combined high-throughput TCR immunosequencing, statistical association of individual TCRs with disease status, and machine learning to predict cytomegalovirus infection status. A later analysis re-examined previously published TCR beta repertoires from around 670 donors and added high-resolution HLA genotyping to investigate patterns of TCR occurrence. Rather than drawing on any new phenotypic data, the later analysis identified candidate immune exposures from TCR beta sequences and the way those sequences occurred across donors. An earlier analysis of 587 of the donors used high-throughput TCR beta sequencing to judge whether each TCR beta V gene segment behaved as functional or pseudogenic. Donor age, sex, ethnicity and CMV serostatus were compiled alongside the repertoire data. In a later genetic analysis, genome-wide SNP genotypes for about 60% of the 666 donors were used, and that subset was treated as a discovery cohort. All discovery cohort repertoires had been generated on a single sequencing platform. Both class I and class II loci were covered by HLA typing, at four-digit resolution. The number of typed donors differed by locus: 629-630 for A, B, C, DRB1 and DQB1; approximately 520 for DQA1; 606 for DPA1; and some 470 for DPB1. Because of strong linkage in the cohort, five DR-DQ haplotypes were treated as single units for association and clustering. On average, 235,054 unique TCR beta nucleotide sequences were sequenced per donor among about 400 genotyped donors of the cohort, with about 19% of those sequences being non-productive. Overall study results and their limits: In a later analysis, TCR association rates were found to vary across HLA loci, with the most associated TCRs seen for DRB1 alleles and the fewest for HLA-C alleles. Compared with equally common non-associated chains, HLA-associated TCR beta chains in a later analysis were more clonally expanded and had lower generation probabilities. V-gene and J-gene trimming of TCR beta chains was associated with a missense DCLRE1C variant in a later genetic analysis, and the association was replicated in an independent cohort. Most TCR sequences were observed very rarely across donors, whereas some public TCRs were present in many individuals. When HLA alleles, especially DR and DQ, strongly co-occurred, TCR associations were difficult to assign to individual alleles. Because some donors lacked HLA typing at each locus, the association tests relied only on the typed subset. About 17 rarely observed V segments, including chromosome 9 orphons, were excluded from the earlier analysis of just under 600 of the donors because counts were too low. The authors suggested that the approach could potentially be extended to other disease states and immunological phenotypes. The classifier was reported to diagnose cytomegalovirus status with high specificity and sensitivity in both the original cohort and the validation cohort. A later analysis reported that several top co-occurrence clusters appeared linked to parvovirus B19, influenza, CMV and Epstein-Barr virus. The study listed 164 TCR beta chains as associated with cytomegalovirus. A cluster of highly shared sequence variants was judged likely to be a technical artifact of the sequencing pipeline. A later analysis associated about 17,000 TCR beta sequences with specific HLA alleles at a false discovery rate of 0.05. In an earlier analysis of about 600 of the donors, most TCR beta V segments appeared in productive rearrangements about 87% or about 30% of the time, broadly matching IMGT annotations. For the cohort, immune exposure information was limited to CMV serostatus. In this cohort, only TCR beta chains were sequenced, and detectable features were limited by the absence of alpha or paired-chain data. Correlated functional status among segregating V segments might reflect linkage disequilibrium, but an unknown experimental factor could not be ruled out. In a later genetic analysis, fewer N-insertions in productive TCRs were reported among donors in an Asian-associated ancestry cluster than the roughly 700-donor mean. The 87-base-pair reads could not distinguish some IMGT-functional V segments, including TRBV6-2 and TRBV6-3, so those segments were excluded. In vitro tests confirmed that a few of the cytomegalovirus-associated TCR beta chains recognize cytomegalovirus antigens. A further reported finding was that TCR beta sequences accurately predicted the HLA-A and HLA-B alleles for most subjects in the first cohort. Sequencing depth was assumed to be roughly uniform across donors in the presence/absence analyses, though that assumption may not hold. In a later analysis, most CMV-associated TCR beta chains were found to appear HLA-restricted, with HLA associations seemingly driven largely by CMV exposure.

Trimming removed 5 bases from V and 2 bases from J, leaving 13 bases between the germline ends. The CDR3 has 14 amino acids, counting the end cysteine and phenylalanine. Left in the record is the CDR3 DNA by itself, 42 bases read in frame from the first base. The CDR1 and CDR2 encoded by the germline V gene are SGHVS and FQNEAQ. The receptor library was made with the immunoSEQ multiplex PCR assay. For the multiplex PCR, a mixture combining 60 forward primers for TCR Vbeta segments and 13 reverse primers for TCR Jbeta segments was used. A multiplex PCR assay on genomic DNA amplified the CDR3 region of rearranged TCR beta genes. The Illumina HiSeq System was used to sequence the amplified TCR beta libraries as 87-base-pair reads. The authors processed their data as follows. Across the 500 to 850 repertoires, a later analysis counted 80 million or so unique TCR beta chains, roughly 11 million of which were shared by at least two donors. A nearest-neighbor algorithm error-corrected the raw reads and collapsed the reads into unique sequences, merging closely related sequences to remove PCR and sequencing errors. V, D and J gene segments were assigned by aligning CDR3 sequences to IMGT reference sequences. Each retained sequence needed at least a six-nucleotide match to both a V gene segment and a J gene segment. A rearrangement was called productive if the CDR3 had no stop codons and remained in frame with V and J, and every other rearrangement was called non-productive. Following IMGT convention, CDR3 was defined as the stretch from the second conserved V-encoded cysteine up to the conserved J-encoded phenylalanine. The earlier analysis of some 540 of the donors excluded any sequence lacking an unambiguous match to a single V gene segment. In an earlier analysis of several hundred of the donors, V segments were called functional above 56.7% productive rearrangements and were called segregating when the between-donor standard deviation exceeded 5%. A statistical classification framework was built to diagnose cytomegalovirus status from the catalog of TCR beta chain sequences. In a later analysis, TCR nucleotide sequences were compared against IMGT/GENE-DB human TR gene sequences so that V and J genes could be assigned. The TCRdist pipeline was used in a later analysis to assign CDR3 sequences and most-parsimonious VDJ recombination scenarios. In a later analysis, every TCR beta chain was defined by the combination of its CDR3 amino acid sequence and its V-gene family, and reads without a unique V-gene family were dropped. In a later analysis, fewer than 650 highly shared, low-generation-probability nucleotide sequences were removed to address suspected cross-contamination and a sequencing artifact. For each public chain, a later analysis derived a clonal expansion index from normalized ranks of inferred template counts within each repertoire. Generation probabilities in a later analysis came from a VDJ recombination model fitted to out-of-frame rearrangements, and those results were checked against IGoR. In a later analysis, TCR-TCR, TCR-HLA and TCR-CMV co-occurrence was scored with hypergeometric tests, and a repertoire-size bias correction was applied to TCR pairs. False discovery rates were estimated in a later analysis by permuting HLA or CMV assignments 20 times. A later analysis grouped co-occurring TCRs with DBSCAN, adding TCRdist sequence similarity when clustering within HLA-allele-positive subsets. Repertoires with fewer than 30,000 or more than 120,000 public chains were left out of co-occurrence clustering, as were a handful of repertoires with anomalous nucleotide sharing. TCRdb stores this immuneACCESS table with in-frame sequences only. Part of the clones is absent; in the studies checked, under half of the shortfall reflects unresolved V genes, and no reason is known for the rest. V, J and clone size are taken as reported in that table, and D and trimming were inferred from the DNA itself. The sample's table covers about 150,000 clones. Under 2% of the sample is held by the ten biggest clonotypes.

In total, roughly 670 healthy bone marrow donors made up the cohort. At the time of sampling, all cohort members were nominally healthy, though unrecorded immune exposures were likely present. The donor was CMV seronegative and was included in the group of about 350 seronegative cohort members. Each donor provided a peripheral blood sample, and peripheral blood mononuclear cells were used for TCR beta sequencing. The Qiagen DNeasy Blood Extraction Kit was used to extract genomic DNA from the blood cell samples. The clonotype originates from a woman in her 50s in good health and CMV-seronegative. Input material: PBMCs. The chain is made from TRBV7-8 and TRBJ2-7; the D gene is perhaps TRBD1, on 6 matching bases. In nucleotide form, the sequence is TGTGCCAGCAGCCGTAACAGGGTCCCCTACGAGCAGTACTTC. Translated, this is CASSRNRVPYEQYF.